A selection of T cell receptor beta chains follows, all from one sample in a study of Graves' ophthalmopathy and Graves' hyperthyroidism. TCRdb analysed the multiplex PCR reads with MiXCR anew, one entry per CDR3 protein. The data show hundreds of thousands of distinct CDR3 sequences, with approximately 22% seen just once and roughly 7.4% held by the top ten. Specimen: peripheral blood. Receptors were obtained from a young woman with stable Graves' hyperthyroidism. Some clones in this sample may be carry-over from other donors' samples. CDR3s include the opening cysteine and the closing phenylalanine or tryptophan. D genes are given only for firm matches. The size of a clone is reported for some rows only, either as once, few or many, or as a class for expanded clones.

v_gene: TRBV20-1; j_gene: TRBJ2-5; d_gene: TRBD1; abundance: many; len: 14; CDR3nt: TGCAGTGCTTCCCGGACAGGGGGCCAAGAGACCCAGTACTTC; CDR3aa: CSASRTGGQETQYF
v_gene: TRBV3-1; j_gene: TRBJ1-1; d_gene: TRBD1; abundance: many; len: 14; CDR3nt: TGTGCCAGCAGACACCTGGGACAGCCAACTGAAGCTTTCTTT; CDR3aa: CASRHLGQPTEAFF
v_gene: TRBV11-1; j_gene: TRBJ2-5; d_gene: .; abundance: .; len: 15; CDR3nt: TGTGCCAGCACCCTTCGGGGCACACCCCAAGAGACCCAGTACTTC; CDR3aa: CASTLRGTPQETQYF
v_gene: TRBV20-1; j_gene: TRBJ2-5; d_gene: TRBD2; abundance: many; len: 13; CDR3nt: TGCAGTGCCTCCAGCGGGGGCCAAGAGACCCAGTACTTC; CDR3aa: CSASSGGQETQYF
v_gene: TRBV6-5; j_gene: TRBJ1-1; d_gene: .; abundance: many; len: 16; CDR3nt: TGTGCCAGCAGTTATTCAAGGGTTAACATGAACACTGAAGCTTTCTTT; CDR3aa: CASSYSRVNMNTEAFF
v_gene: TRBV7-9; j_gene: TRBJ1-1; d_gene: .; abundance: many; len: 14; CDR3nt: TGTGCCAGCAGCTTAGCGTTCAGTGGGGCTGAAGCTTTCTTT; CDR3aa: CASSLAFSGAEAFF
v_gene: TRBV6-1; j_gene: TRBJ1-1; d_gene: TRBD1; abundance: .; len: 11; CDR3nt: TGTGCCAGCAGTGAAACCGGGACAGTTGAATTT; CDR3aa: CASSETGTVEF
v_gene: TRBV6-1; j_gene: TRBJ1-1; d_gene: .; abundance: many; len: 11; CDR3nt: TGTGCCAGCACCAGGAACACTGAAGCTTTCTTT; CDR3aa: CASTRNTEAFF
v_gene: TRBV25-1; j_gene: TRBJ1-2; d_gene: .; abundance: .; len: 12; CDR3nt: TGTGCCCGCAGTGACAGACCCTATGGCTACACCTTC; CDR3aa: CARSDRPYGYTF
v_gene: TRBV6-5; j_gene: TRBJ2-7; d_gene: .; abundance: many; len: 13; CDR3nt: TGTGCCAGCTCCGGGCCACTTCTTTACGAGCAGTACTTC; CDR3aa: CASSGPLLYEQYF
v_gene: TRBV24-1; j_gene: TRBJ2-6; d_gene: .; abundance: .; len: 13; CDR3nt: TGTGCCACCTCAGAATCTGGGGCCAACGTCCTGACTTTC; CDR3aa: CATSESGANVLTF
v_gene: TRBV20-1; j_gene: TRBJ2-7; d_gene: TRBD2; abundance: .; len: 13; CDR3nt: TGCAGTGCCCTACTAGCGGGAGAAGGCGAGCAGTACTTC; CDR3aa: CSALLAGEGEQYF
v_gene: TRBV6-1; j_gene: TRBJ2-7; d_gene: .; abundance: .; len: 14; CDR3nt: TGTGCCAGCAGTGAGGTCCAGGAAGCCTACGAGCAGTACTTC; CDR3aa: CASSEVQEAYEQYF
v_gene: TRBV20-1; j_gene: TRBJ1-2; d_gene: .; abundance: many; len: 13; CDR3nt: TGCAGTGCTAGAGAACAGGACTCCTATGGCTACACCTTC; CDR3aa: CSAREQDSYGYTF
v_gene: TRBV7-9; j_gene: TRBJ2-7; d_gene: .; abundance: .; len: 14; CDR3nt: TGTGCCAGCAGCTTAGAGGGGCCCCCTTACGAGCAGTACTTC; CDR3aa: CASSLEGPPYEQYF
v_gene: TRBV7-9; j_gene: TRBJ1-1; d_gene: TRBD1; abundance: many; len: 18; CDR3nt: TGTGCCAGCAGCTCCCCCGGATTACAGGGGCCAATGAACACTGAAGCTTTCTTT; CDR3aa: CASSSPGLQGPMNTEAFF
v_gene: TRBV2; j_gene: TRBJ2-7; d_gene: .; abundance: .; len: 14; CDR3nt: TGTGCCAGCACGGTTCAGAGTGCGACCTACGAGCAGTACTTC; CDR3aa: CASTVQSATYEQYF
v_gene: TRBV10-3; j_gene: TRBJ2-5; d_gene: .; abundance: many; len: 12; CDR3nt: TGTGCCATCAGTGAGAACCAAGAGACCCAGTACTTC; CDR3aa: CAISENQETQYF
v_gene: TRBV6-5; j_gene: TRBJ2-7; d_gene: .; abundance: .; len: 15; CDR3nt: TGTGCCAGCAGTTCCGCTCAGACTAGCTCCTACGAGCAGTACTTC; CDR3aa: CASSSAQTSSYEQYF
v_gene: TRBV6-1; j_gene: TRBJ2-7; d_gene: .; abundance: .; len: 13; CDR3nt: TGTGCCAGCAGTGAAGTACCAGGGAACGAGCAGTACTTC; CDR3aa: CASSEVPGNEQYF
v_gene: TRBV11-2; j_gene: TRBJ2-4; d_gene: .; abundance: many; len: 13; CDR3nt: TGTGCCAGCAGCGCCCCGAGGGGAAACATTAAGTACTTC; CDR3aa: CASSAPRGNIKYF
v_gene: TRBV6-9; j_gene: TRBJ2-5; d_gene: .; abundance: many; len: 15; CDR3nt: TGTGCCAGCAGTTATTATTTGGTCAGACGGGAGACCCAGTACTTC; CDR3aa: CASSYYLVRRETQYF
v_gene: TRBV11-1; j_gene: TRBJ1-3; d_gene: .; abundance: .; len: 16; CDR3nt: TGTGCCAGCAGCTTATGGGGCCATACTCCTGGAAACACCATATATTTT; CDR3aa: CASSLWGHTPGNTIYF
v_gene: TRBV6-1; j_gene: TRBJ2-5; d_gene: TRBD2; abundance: .; len: 15; CDR3nt: TGTGCCAGCAGCCCCACTAGCGGGGATGGGGAGACCCAGTACTTC; CDR3aa: CASSPTSGDGETQYF
v_gene: TRBV28; j_gene: TRBJ1-1; d_gene: .; abundance: many; len: 16; CDR3nt: TGTGCCAGCAGTTTGAGCGCCAGAAGTATGAACACTGAAGCTTTCTTT; CDR3aa: CASSLSARSMNTEAFF
v_gene: TRBV28; j_gene: TRBJ2-7; d_gene: TRBD1; abundance: .; len: 16; CDR3nt: TGTGCCAGCAGTCAACGCGGACAGGCCCTTCCCTACGAGCAGTACTTC; CDR3aa: CASSQRGQALPYEQYF
v_gene: TRBV7-3; j_gene: TRBJ1-1; d_gene: .; abundance: many; len: 12; CDR3nt: TGTGCCAGCAGCTTGGGCAGGGGAGATGCTTTCTTT; CDR3aa: CASSLGRGDAFF
v_gene: TRBV11-2; j_gene: TRBJ2-2; d_gene: .; abundance: few; len: 16; CDR3nt: TGTGCCAGCAGCTTAAGAGGGCAGGGTATCACCGGGGAGCTGTTTTTT; CDR3aa: CASSLRGQGITGELFF
v_gene: TRBV28; j_gene: TRBJ1-2; d_gene: TRBD1; abundance: many; len: 13; CDR3nt: TGTGCCAGCACCCCCGGACAGGGAATGGTCTACACCTTC; CDR3aa: CASTPGQGMVYTF